This T cell receptor (beta chain) was profiled in a study of blood T cell repertoires in COVID-19. Overall study: Samples of COVID-19 (acute and convalescent) were obtained from the United States, Italy and Spain. PBMCs, B-cell-depleted T cells, or T cells provided the cDNA or gDNA that made up the material.

Clones were read by immunoSEQ multiplex PCR, and TCRdb kept only the in-frame ones, dropping some. Of 410,000 or so clones listed, around 89% are singletons. Germline V gene sequence: CDR1 LGHNA, CDR2 YSLEER. The CDR3 is 13 amino acids. Trimming pared 4 bases from V and 11 bases from J, leaving 17 bases between. Followed over time, Seattle patients had been enrolled while infection was active. The source is a woman aged 40 to 50 with COVID-19, enrolled during active disease. The material sequenced was peripheral blood. The genes are TRBV4-3 and TRBJ1-1, with D perhaps matching TRBD1 (5 bases). The CDR3 protein is CASSPTTQTAAFF. The CDR3 DNA follows: TGCGCCAGCAGCCCGACGACCCAGACAGCCGCTTTCTTT.